This is a list of T cell receptor beta chains from one sample in a study of Ad26.COV2.S vaccination and SARS-CoV-2 variants. Sequencing used immunoSEQ multiplex PCR; TCRdb keeps in-frame clones, though not all of them. Among about 350,000 clones, about 89% were seen once, and the ten largest hold around 5.3%. The sample here was peripheral blood, taken in a trial of Ad26.COV2.S vaccine versus placebo. The receptors were sampled from a person between 18 and 60 years old who received the Ad26.COV2.S COVID-19 vaccine or a placebo. CDR3s include the opening cysteine and the closing phenylalanine or tryptophan. The D gene is left open where the match is weak. The size of a clone is reported for some rows only, either as once, few or many, or as a class for expanded clones.

v_gene: TRBV30
j_gene: TRBJ1-5
abundance: NA
d_gene: TRBD1
CDR3aa: CAWSGSGQGINQPQHF
CDR3nt: TGTGCCTGGAGTGGCTCGGGACAGGGAATAAATCAGCCCCAGCATTTT

v_gene: TRBV7-9
j_gene: TRBJ2-3
abundance: NA
d_gene: NA
CDR3aa: CASTIQPISTDTQYF
CDR3nt: TGTGCCAGCACCATTCAACCCATTAGCACAGATACGCAGTATTTT

v_gene: TRBV28
j_gene: TRBJ2-1
abundance: few
d_gene: TRBD2
CDR3aa: CASSSPGGGRRDEQFF
CDR3nt: TGTGCCAGCAGTTCCCCGGGGGGGGGCAGAAGAGATGAGCAGTTCTTC

v_gene: TRBV6-5
j_gene: TRBJ2-7
abundance: NA
d_gene: NA
CDR3aa: CASRDSYPYEQYF
CDR3nt: TGTGCCAGCAGAGACAGCTACCCCTACGAGCAGTACTTC

v_gene: TRBV5-1
j_gene: TRBJ2-2
abundance: NA
d_gene: TRBD1
CDR3aa: CASSFPGTGNTGELFF
CDR3nt: TGCGCCAGCAGCTTTCCCGGGACAGGGAACACCGGGGAGCTGTTTTTT

v_gene: TRBV30
j_gene: TRBJ2-2
abundance: once
d_gene: NA
CDR3aa: CAWTEGGEWATGELFF
CDR3nt: TGTGCCTGGACGGAAGGCGGGGAGTGGGCCACCGGGGAGCTGTTTTTT

v_gene: TRBV6-5
j_gene: TRBJ1-2
abundance: NA
d_gene: NA
CDR3aa: CASSTGGRELYGYTF
CDR3nt: TGTGCCAGCAGTACCGGCGGAAGGGAACTCTATGGCTACACCTTC

v_gene: TRBV5-6
j_gene: TRBJ2-5
abundance: NA
d_gene: NA
CDR3aa: CASSLGQGQETQYF
CDR3nt: TGTGCCAGCAGCTTGGGGCAGGGCCAAGAGACCCAGTACTTC

v_gene: TRBV27
j_gene: TRBJ1-6
abundance: NA
d_gene: NA
CDR3aa: CASSFGQSNSPLHF
CDR3nt: TGTGCCAGCAGTTTTGGACAGAGTAATTCACCCCTCCACTTT

v_gene: TRBV11-2
j_gene: TRBJ1-2
abundance: NA
d_gene: TRBD1
CDR3aa: CASSLDRGNYGYTF
CDR3nt: TGTGCCAGCAGCTTAGACAGGGGGAACTATGGCTACACCTTC

v_gene: TRBV7-2
j_gene: TRBJ2-1
abundance: NA
d_gene: NA
CDR3aa: CASSPNGYNEQFF
CDR3nt: TGTGCCAGCAGCCCTAACGGGTATAATGAGCAGTTCTTC

v_gene: TRBV11-2
j_gene: TRBJ2-1
abundance: NA
d_gene: TRBD2
CDR3aa: CASSVREVYYNEQFF
CDR3nt: TGTGCCAGCAGCGTTCGGGAGGTCTACTACAATGAGCAGTTCTTC

v_gene: TRBV24-1
j_gene: TRBJ2-2
abundance: NA
d_gene: NA
CDR3aa: CATSDPARPGELFF
CDR3nt: TGTGCCACCAGTGACCCCGCCCGCCCCGGGGAGCTGTTTTTT

v_gene: TRBV5-4
j_gene: TRBJ1-2
abundance: NA
d_gene: NA
CDR3aa: CASSLPRQGYTF
CDR3nt: TGTGCCAGCAGCTTACCGAGACAAGGCTACACCTTC

v_gene: TRBV28
j_gene: TRBJ1-6
abundance: NA
d_gene: NA
CDR3aa: CASTIQIPNSPLHF
CDR3nt: TGTGCCAGCACCATCCAGATTCCGAATTCACCCCTCCACTTT